The T cell receptor beta chain described here comes from a study of blood T cell repertoires in COVID-19. Germline V CDR1 and CDR2: SGHAT, FQNNGV. The CDR3 runs 18 residues. Unmatched junction bases numbered 12, after V lost 3 bases and J lost 2 bases. Some clones are missing from TCRdb's copy, which holds only in-frame ones; the method was immunoSEQ multiplex PCR. The data show some 450,000 clones, approximately 90% seen once. The specimen sequenced was peripheral blood. The chain recombines TRBV11-2 with TRBJ2-7; 11 bases are shared with TRBD2. The clonotype was recovered from a man between 18 and 29 years old with COVID-19, enrolled during active disease. CDR3 amino acids: CASSLYSSGGPSTYEQYF. For the CDR3, the DNA is TGTGCCAGCAGCTTGTATTCTAGCGGGGGGCCGTCTACCTACGAGCAGTACTTC.